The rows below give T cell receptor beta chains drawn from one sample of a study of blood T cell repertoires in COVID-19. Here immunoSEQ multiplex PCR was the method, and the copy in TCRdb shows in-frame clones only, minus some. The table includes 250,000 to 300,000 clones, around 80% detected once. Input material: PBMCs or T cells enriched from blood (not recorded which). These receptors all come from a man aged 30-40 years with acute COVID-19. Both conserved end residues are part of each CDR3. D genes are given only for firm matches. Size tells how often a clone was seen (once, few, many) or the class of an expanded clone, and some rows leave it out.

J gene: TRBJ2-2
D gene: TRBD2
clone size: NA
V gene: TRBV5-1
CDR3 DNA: TGCGCCAGCAGTCCCCTTGGACTAGCGGGGGCCGGGGAGCTGTTTTTT
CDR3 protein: CASSPLGLAGAGELFF

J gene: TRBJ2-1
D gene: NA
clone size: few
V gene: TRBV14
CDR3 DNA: TGTGCCAGCAGCCAATTCCGGAATGAGCAGTTCTTC
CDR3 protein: CASSQFRNEQFF

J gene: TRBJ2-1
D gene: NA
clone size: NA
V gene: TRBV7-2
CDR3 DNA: TGTGCCAGCAGCTTACCCGGGACCTACAATGAGCAGTTCTTC
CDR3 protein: CASSLPGTYNEQFF

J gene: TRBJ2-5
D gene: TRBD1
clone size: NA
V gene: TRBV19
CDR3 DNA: TGTGCCAGTAGTACTTGGGGACAGGGGCCCCAAGAGACCCAGTACTTC
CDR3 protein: CASSTWGQGPQETQYF

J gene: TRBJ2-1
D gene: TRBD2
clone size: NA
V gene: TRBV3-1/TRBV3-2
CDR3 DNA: TGTGCCAGCAGCCCCCCGAAGGCTAGCGGGGGCAATGAGCAGTTCTTC
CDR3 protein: CASSPPKASGGNEQFF

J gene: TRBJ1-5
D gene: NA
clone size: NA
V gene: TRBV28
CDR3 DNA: TGTGCCAGCAGTCTTTTCGTAATCAGGGGTGGCAATCAGCCCCAGCATTTT
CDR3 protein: CASSLFVIRGGNQPQHF

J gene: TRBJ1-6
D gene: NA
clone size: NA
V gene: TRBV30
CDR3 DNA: TGTGCCTGGAGTAATCTCAATTCACCCCTCCACTTT
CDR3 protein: CAWSNLNSPLHF

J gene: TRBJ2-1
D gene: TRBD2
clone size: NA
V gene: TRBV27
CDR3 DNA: TGTGCCAGCAGTTTACCCCAGACTAGCGGGAGGCTCGATGAGCAGTTCTTC
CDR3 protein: CASSLPQTSGRLDEQFF

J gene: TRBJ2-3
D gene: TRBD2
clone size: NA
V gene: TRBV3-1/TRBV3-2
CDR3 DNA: TGTGCCAGTGGGTCCGGGACTATGAATACGCAGTATTTT
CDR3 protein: CASGSGTMNTQYF

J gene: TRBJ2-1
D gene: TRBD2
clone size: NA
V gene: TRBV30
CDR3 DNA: TGTGCCTGGAGACAAGCGGGGCTCTACAATGAGCAGTTCTTC
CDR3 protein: CAWRQAGLYNEQFF

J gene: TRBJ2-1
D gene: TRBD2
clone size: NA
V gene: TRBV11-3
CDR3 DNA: TGTGCCAGCAGCCCCATGGGACTAGCGGGAGTCACTGAGCAGTTCTTC
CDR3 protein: CASSPMGLAGVTEQFF

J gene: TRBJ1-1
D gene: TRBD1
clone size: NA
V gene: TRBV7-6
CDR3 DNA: TGTGCCAGCAGCAAACAGGGGACGTCTGAAGCTTTCTTT
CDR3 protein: CASSKQGTSEAFF

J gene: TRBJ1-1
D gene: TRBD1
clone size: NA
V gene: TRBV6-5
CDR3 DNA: TGTGCCAGCAGGGACAGGGCCAAGAACACTGAAGCTTTCTTT
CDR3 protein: CASRDRAKNTEAFF

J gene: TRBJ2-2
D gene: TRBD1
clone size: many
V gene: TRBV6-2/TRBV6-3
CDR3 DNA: TGTGCCAGCAGCCCGGGACAGGGGGACACCGGGGAGCTGTTTTTT
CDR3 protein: CASSPGQGDTGELFF

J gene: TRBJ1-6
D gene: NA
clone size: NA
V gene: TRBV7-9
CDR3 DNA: TGTGCCAGCAGCCCCCAAACGGGCTCCTATAATTCACCCCTCCACTTT
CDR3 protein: CASSPQTGSYNSPLHF

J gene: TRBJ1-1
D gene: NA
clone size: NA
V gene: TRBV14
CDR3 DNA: TGTGCCAGCAGCCAAGCTAGGTATGGAGGCACTGAAGCTTTCTTT
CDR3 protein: CASSQARYGGTEAFF

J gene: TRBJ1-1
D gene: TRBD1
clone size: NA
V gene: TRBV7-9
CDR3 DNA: TGTGCCAGCAGCTGGACAGGGGGAAACACTGAAGCTTTCTTT
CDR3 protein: CASSWTGGNTEAFF